A selection of T cell receptor beta chains follows, all from one sample in a study of shared clonotypes between healthy human individuals. Only in-frame clones appear in the TCRdb table, and some are missing; sequencing was by immunoSEQ multiplex PCR. The table lists 630,000 or so clones, roughly 98% of them singletons, with approximately 0.33% in the top ten. Source material: naive CD8+ T cells sorted from blood. The receptors were gathered from a man aged 25-45 years in good health. Both conserved end residues are part of each CDR3. A D gene is named only where the DNA matches it firmly. Expanded clones get a size class; other rows say once, few or many, or leave the size out.

clone size,D gene,V gene,J gene,CDR3 DNA,CDR3 protein
NA,TRBD1,TRBV7-8,TRBJ1-2,TGTGCCAGCATCGGACAGGGATCAGGCTACACCTTC,CASIGQGSGYTF
NA,NA,TRBV28,TRBJ2-1,TGTGCCAGCAGTTACCCGGACGTTGGCTACAATGAGCAGTTCTTC,CASSYPDVGYNEQFF
NA,NA,TRBV9,TRBJ2-7,TGTGCCAGCAGCTCCTCGGGGGAGGACTCCTACGAGCAGTACTTC,CASSSSGEDSYEQYF
NA,NA,TRBV5-6,TRBJ2-5,TGTGCCAGCAGCTTGGCTGGTGAGAAGAGATCCCAGTACTTC,CASSLAGEKRSQYF
NA,NA,TRBV4-1,TRBJ2-3,TGCGCCAGCAGCCAGCGGACTAACCCAGATACGCAGTATTTT,CASSQRTNPDTQYF
NA,NA,TRBV5-4,TRBJ2-7,TGTGCCAGCAGCTTCCCCGAAACACAATACGAGCAGTACTTC,CASSFPETQYEQYF
once,NA,TRBV4-1,TRBJ1-5,TGCGCCAGCAGCCCAATACTCGGCGGATATAGCAATCAGCCCCAGCATTTT,CASSPILGGYSNQPQHF
NA,NA,TRBV7-6,TRBJ2-3,TGTGCCAGCGGCATGGGGGACACAGATACGCAGTATTTT,CASGMGDTDTQYF
NA,NA,TRBV29-1,TRBJ2-7,TGCAGCGTTCTTGGTCCGGACAGTTATACCTACGAGCAGTACTTC,CSVLGPDSYTYEQYF
NA,NA,TRBV7-9,TRBJ2-3,TGTGCCAGCAGCCCCCCTGTAGATACGCAGTATTTT,CASSPPVDTQYF
NA,NA,TRBV28,TRBJ2-7,TGTGCCAGCAGTCCCTACAGGAGAGAGCAGTACTTC,CASSPYRREQYF
NA,NA,TRBV4-1,TRBJ1-1,TGCGCCAGCAGACCAGAGGGACAGAACACTGAAGCTTTCTTT,CASRPEGQNTEAFF
NA,TRBD2,TRBV7-9,TRBJ2-1,TGTGCCAGCAGCTTAGATTCGGGGACTAGCGACTACAATGAGCAGTTCTTC,CASSLDSGTSDYNEQFF
NA,NA,TRBV7-2,TRBJ2-7,TGTGCCAGCAGCTTAGGCGGAAGCGAGCAGTACTTC,CASSLGGSEQYF
NA,TRBD1,TRBV7-8,TRBJ2-5,TGTGCCAGCAGCTTACGTTGGGACAGGGCCCCCCAAGAGACCCAGTACTTC,CASSLRWDRAPQETQYF
NA,NA,TRBV15,TRBJ2-7,TGTGCCACCAGCAGAGACCGAAGCTACGAGCAGTACTTC,CATSRDRSYEQYF
NA,NA,TRBV27,TRBJ1-1,TGTGCCAGCAGTTTGGGCTCGGACGGCACTGAAGCTTTCTTT,CASSLGSDGTEAFF
NA,NA,TRBV10-3,TRBJ1-5,TGTGCCATCAGTGAGTCCAGGGACCAGCCCCAGCATTTT,CAISESRDQPQHF
NA,NA,TRBV20-1,TRBJ2-7,TGCAGTGCTAGTTCCGGCGAGCAGTACTTC,CSASSGEQYF
NA,NA,TRBV27,TRBJ2-1,TGTGCCAGCAGTTCTTATCTTAATGAGCAGTTCTTC,CASSSYLNEQFF
NA,NA,TRBV7-9,TRBJ2-7,TGTGCCAGCAGCTTGAGGGGAACCTACGAGCAGTACTTC,CASSLRGTYEQYF
NA,TRBD1,TRBV13,TRBJ1-5,TGTGCCAGCAGCTTTTTTTTTGATGGGCTGGGACAGGGGAACAATCAGCCCCAGCATTTT,CASSFFFDGLGQGNNQPQHF
NA,NA,TRBV27,TRBJ2-7,TGTGCCAGCAGTTTGCCCGGCGCTAGGCTAACTAGCGAGCAGTACTTC,CASSLPGARLTSEQYF
NA,NA,TRBV27,TRBJ2-7,TGTGCCAGCAGTTTACAGGGGAGGGACTACGAGCAGTACTTC,CASSLQGRDYEQYF
NA,NA,TRBV9,TRBJ1-1,TGTGCCAGCAGCGATCTGGGCACTGAAGCTTTCTTT,CASSDLGTEAFF
once,TRBD2,TRBV9,TRBJ2-5,TGTGCCAGCAGCACCCATTCAAGCGGGAGCGTCCAAGAGACCCAGTACTTC,CASSTHSSGSVQETQYF
NA,TRBD2,TRBV2,TRBJ2-5,TGTGCCAGCACCAGCGGGAGTGACGAGACCCAGTACTTC,CASTSGSDETQYF
NA,NA,TRBV27,TRBJ2-5,TGTGCCAGCAGTTTATCCCCAGGGAGAGAGACCCAGTACTTC,CASSLSPGRETQYF
NA,TRBD1,TRBV9,TRBJ1-3,TGTGCCAGCAGCGCTACAGGGGCTCCTGGAAACACCATATATTTT,CASSATGAPGNTIYF
NA,TRBD1,TRBV4-1,TRBJ1-2,TGCGCCAGCAGCCAGATATCCGGGACAGGGGACTATGGCTACACCTTC,CASSQISGTGDYGYTF
NA,NA,TRBV15,TRBJ2-2,TGTGCCACCAGCATATACACCGGGGAGCTGTTTTTT,CATSIYTGELFF
NA,TRBD1,TRBV29-1,TRBJ1-2,TGCAGCGTGGCAGAGACCCCCGGACAGGGACCTTATGGCTACACCTTC,CSVAETPGQGPYGYTF
once,NA,TRBV30,TRBJ1-2,TGTGCCTGGAGTGCTCCGGTGACTAACTATGGCTACACCTTC,CAWSAPVTNYGYTF
NA,NA,TRBV7-2,TRBJ1-5,TGTGCCAGCAGCCCTGGACGGAGCAATCAGCCCCAGCATTTT,CASSPGRSNQPQHF
NA,NA,TRBV13,TRBJ2-7,TGTGCCAGCAGCTTTGGGCAGAGTTACGAGCAGTACTTC,CASSFGQSYEQYF
NA,NA,TRBV10-3,TRBJ1-1,TGTGCCATCAGTGGGAAAGTACAGGGTTTACTGAACACTGAAGCTTTCTTT,CAISGKVQGLLNTEAFF
NA,NA,TRBV19,TRBJ2-7,TGTGCCAGTAGTATTAATCAGGGGCCGAAGGACGAGCAGTACTTC,CASSINQGPKDEQYF
NA,TRBD2,TRBV2,TRBJ2-7,TGTGCCAGCGGGGGATTAGCGGGAGAGCACGAGCAGTACTTC,CASGGLAGEHEQYF
NA,NA,TRBV4-1,TRBJ2-1,TGCGCCAGCAGCCGAGCCGGGACGGACAATTACAATGAGCAGTTCTTC,CASSRAGTDNYNEQFF
NA,TRBD2,TRBV7-9,TRBJ2-5,TGTGCCAGCAGCTCCCTGGGGGGGGAGCGGGGTTTTGCAGAGACCCAGTACTTC,CASSSLGGERGFAETQYF
NA,TRBD2,TRBV2,TRBJ2-3,TGTGCCAGCCGCGCGGGAGAGCCTTACAGCACAGATACGCAGTATTTT,CASRAGEPYSTDTQYF
NA,TRBD2,TRBV5-6,TRBJ2-5,TGTGCCAGCAGCTCAATTATCGGACTAGCGGAAGAGACCCAGTACTTC,CASSSIIGLAEETQYF